The next 5 T cell receptor beta chains were all read from a single sample in a study of metastatic and nonmetastatic thyroid tumors. Before thyroid surgery, none of the patients had received any treatment. TCRdb re-called clones via MiXCR from the PCR reads. The sample shows roughly 61,000 clones, 4% to 5% of them seen only once. Sequencing was done on a sample of blood. The receptor set was obtained from a female donor with papillary thyroid cancer or a benign thyroid nodule (not recorded which). Some clones in this sample may be carry-over from other donors' samples.

Comment on this clone: One junction end does not reproduce the germline sequence, and a read error may be involved. The CDR3 reads CSSSSGQGYGYTF. The CDR3 DNA sequence: TGTTCCAGCAGCTCTGGACAGGGGTATGGCTACACCTTC. The chain joins TRBV11-2 to TRBJ1-2; TRBD1 agrees at 9 bases. This CDR3 is 13 amino acids long. The germline CDR1 and CDR2 sequences are SGHAT and FQNNGV.

This clone was counted at least ten times. The V and J genes are TRBV6-1 and TRBJ2-7, with TRBD1 matching 8 bases. Trimming removed 6 bases from V and 2 bases from J; junction bases left unmatched: 18. This CDR3 contains 18 residues. Looked up from germline, CDR1 is MNHNS and CDR2 is SASEGT. Here the CDR3 DNA reads TGTGCCAGCAGAATGACAGGGGTAACTTTATCAGGTGCCTACGAGCAGTACTTC. Encoded protein: CASRMTGVTLSGAYEQYF.

In this sample, this clone turned up many times. The V gene is TRBV5-4, the J gene TRBJ2-5, with TRBD1 identical over 7 bases. The CDR3 totals 16 residues. V lost 2 bases, J lost 7 bases, and 14 bases stayed unmatched. In germline, CDR1 is SGHNT, CDR2 YYREEE (reference sequence). CDR3 in amino acids: CASSFGATGVEGTQYF. Written as DNA, the CDR3 is TGTGCCAGCAGCTTTGGGGCCACAGGGGTCGAAGGGACCCAGTACTTC. The whole variable domain, remainder taken from reference TRBV5-4 and TRBJ2-5, is ETGVTQSPTHLIKTRGQQVTLRCSSQSGHNTVSWYQQALGQGPQFIFQYYREEENGRGNFPPRFSGLQFPNYSSELNVNALELDDSALYLCASSFGATGVEGTQYFGPGTRLLVL.

This clone was recorded many times. The chain joins TRBV3-1 to TRBJ2-3; D perhaps matches TRBD2 (6 bases). The germline CDR1 and CDR2 sequences are LGHDT and YNNKEL (reference sequence). Between the trimmed V and J ends, which lost 0 bases and 4 bases, there was a span of 8 bases. CDR3 length equals 14 residues. CDR3 sequence (DNA): TGTGCCAGCAGCCAAGACTGGGGGGCAGATACGCAGTATTTT. Protein sequence: CASSQDWGADTQYF.

This clone was recorded many times. The chain uses TRBV5-1 and TRBJ2-2; D possibly corresponds to TRBD2 (6 bases). Germline CDR1 and CDR2: SGHRS and YFSETQ. The CDR3 covers 16 residues. The V and J ends lost 1 base and 4 bases respectively, with 14 bases between them. The CDR3 loop is CASSLKRDSFTGELFF. CDR3 sequence (DNA): TGCGCCAGCAGCTTGAAACGGGACTCCTTCACCGGGGAGCTGTTTTTT.